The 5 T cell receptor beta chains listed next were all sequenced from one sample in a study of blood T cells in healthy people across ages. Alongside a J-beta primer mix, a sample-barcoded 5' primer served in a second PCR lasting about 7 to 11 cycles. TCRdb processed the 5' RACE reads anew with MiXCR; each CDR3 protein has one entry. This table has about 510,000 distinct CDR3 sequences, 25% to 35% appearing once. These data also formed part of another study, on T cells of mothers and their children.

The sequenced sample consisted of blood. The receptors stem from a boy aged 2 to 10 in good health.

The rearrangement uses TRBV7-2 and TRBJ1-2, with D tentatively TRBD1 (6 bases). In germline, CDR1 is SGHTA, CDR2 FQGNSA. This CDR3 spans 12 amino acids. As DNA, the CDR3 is TGTTTAGTACAGGGCGGTGACTATGGCTACACCTTC. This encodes CLVQGGDYGYTF.

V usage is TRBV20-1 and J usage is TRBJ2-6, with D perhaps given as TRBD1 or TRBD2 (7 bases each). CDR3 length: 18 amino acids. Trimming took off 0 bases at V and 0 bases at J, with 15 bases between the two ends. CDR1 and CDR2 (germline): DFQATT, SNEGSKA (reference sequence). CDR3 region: CSAREFRRGGSGANVLTF. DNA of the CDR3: TGCAGTGCTAGAGAATTTCGCAGGGGGGGCTCTGGGGCCAACGTCCTGACTTTC.

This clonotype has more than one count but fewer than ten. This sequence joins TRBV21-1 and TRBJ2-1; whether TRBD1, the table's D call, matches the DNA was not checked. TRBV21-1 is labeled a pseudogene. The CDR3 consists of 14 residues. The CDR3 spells CASSLTQGAHEQFF. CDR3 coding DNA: TGTGCCAGCAGCCTTACCCAGGGGGCCCATGAGCAGTTCTTC.

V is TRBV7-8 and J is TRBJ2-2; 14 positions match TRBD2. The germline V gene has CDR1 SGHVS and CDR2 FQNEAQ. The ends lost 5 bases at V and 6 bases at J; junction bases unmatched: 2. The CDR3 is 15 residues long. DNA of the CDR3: TGTGCCAGCAGCGTGACTAGCGGGGGGGCCGGGGAGCTGTTTTTT. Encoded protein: CASSVTSGGAGELFF.

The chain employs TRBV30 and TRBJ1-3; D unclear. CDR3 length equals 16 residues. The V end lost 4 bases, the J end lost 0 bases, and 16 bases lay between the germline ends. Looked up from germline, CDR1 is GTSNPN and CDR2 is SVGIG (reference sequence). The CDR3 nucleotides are TGTGCCTGGATGAAGAGGGCAGTGACCTCTGGAAACACCATATATTTT. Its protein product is CAWMKRAVTSGNTIYF.